This TCR beta chain was profiled in a study of cytomegalovirus exposure and HLA in healthy donors. Germline V gene data show CDR1 as SGHTA and CDR2 as FQGNSA. Trimming removed 4 bases from V and 4 bases from J, with 13 bases in between. This CDR3 contains 15 residues. Donors sampled were nominally healthy, though unrecorded immune exposures were likely. 13 Jbeta primers and 60 Vbeta primers were used for the PCR. Measured with immunoSEQ multiplex PCR; TCRdb has only the in-frame clones, and not every one. This sample has 310,000 or so clones, with 80% to 90% found just once. The source of this sequence is a woman aged 18 to 35 in good health and CMV-seronegative. The chain joins TRBV7-2 to TRBJ1-4; D may be TRBD1 (5 bases). The sequenced material came from PBMCs. In DNA, the CDR3 is TGTGCCAGCAGCTCCCGCGGCAGGGATAATGAAAAACTGTTTTTT. Translating gives CASSSRGRDNEKLFF.